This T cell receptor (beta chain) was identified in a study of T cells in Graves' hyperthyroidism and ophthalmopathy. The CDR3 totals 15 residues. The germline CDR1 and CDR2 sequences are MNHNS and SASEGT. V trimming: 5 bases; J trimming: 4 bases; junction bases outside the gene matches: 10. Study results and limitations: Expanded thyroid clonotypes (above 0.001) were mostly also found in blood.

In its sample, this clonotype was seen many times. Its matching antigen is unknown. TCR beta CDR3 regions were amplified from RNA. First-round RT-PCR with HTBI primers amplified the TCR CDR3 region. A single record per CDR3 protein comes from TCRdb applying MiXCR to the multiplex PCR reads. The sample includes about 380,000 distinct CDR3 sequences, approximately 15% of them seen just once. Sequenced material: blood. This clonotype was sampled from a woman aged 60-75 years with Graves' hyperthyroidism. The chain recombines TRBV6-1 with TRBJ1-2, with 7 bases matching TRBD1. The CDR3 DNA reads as TGTGCCAGCAGTTACTCCGGAGGGGGCTCCTATGGCTACACCTTC. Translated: CASSYSGGGSYGYTF.